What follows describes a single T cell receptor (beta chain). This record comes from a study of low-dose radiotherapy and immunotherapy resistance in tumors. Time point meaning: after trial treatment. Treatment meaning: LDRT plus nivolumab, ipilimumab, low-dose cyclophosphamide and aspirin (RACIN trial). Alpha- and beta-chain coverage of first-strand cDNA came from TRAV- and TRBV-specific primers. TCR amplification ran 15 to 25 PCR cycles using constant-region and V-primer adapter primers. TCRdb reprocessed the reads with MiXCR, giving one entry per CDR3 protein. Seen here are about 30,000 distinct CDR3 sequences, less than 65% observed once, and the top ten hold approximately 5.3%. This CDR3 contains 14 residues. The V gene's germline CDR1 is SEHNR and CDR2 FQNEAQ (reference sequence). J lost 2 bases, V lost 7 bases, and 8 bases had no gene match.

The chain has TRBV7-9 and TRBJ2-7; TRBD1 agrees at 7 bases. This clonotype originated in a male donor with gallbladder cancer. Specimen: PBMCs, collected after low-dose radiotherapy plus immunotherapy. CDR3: CASTKKGAPYEQYF. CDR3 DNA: TGTGCCAGCACCAAAAAGGGGGCTCCCTACGAGCAGTACTTC.